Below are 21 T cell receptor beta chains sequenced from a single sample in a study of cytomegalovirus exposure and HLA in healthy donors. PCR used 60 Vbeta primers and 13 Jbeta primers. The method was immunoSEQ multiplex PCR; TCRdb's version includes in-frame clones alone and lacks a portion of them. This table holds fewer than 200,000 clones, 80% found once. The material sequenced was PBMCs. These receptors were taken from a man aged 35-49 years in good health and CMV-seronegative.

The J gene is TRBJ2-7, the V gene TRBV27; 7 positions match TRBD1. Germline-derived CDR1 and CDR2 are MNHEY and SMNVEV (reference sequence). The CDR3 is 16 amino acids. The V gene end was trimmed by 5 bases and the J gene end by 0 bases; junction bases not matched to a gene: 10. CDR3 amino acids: CASSPGDSQSSYEQYF. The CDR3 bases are TGTGCCAGCAGTCCAGGGGACAGTCAGAGCTCCTACGAGCAGTACTTC.

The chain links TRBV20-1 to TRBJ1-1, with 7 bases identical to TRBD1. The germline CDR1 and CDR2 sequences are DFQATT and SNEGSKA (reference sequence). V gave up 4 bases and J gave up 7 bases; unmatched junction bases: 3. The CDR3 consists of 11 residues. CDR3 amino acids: CSAKQGDEAFF. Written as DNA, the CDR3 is TGCAGTGCTAAGCAGGGGGATGAAGCTTTCTTT.

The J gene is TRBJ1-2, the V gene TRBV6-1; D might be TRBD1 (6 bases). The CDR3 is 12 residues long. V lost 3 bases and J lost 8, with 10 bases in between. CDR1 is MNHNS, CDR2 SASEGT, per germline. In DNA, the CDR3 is TGTGCCAGCAGTGATTACAGGGTAGGCTACACCTTC. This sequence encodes CASSDYRVGYTF.

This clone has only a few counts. CDR3 loop: CASSGQGAQPDTQYF. Written as DNA, the CDR3 is TGTGCCAGTAGCGGCCAGGGGGCGCAACCAGATACGCAGTATTTT. J is TRBJ2-3 and V is TRBV19, with 8 bases lining up with TRBD1. V shed 6 bases, J shed 4 bases, and the junction held 9 bases outside the gene matches. The CDR3 contains 15 residues. Germline assignment: CDR1 LNHDA and CDR2 SQIVND (reference sequence).

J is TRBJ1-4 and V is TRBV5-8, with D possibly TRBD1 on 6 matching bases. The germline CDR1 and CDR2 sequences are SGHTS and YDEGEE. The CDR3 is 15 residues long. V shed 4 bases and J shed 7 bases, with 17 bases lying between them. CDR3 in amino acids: CASSLSRARGEKLFF. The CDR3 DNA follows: TGTGCCAGCAGCCTATCCCGGGCCAGGGGTGAAAAACTGTTTTTT.

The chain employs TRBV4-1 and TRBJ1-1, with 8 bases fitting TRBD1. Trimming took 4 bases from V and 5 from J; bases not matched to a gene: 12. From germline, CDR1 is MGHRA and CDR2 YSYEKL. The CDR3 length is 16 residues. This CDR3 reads CASSPRQGRGGTEAFF. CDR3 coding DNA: TGCGCCAGCAGCCCTAGACAGGGGAGGGGGGGTACTGAAGCTTTCTTT.

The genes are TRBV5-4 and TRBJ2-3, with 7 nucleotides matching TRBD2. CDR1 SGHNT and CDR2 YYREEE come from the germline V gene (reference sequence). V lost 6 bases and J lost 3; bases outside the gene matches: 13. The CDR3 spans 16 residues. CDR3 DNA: TGTGCCAGCACCTTCCTCGGGGGAGGGCGGACAGATACGCAGTATTTT. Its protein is CASTFLGGGRTDTQYF.

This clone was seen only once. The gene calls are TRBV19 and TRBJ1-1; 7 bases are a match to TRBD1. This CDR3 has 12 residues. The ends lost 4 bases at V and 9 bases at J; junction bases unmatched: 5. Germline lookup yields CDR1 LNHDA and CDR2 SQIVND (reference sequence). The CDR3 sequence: CASSRGQLQAFF. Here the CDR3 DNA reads TGTGCCAGTAGTAGGGGACAGTTACAAGCTTTCTTT.

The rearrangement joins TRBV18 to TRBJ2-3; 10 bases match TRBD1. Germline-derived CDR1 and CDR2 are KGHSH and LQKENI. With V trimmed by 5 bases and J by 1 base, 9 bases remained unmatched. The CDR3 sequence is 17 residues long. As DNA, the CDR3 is TGTGCCAGCTCATCCCTTCCCGGGACAGGGGGCACAGATACGCAGTATTTT. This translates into CASSSLPGTGGTDTQYF.

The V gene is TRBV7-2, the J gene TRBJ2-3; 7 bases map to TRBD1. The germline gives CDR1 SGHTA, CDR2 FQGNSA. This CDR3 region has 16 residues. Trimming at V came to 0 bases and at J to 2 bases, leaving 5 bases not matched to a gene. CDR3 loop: CASSLAGTAITDTQYF. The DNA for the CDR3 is TGTGCCAGCAGCTTAGCCGGGACAGCGATCACAGATACGCAGTATTTT. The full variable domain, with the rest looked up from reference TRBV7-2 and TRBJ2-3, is GAGVSQSPSNKVTEKGKDVELRCDPISGHTALYWYRQSLGQGLEFLIYFQGNSAPDKSGLPSDRFSAERTGGSVSTLTIQRTQQEDSAVYLCASSLAGTAITDTQYFGPGTRLTVL.

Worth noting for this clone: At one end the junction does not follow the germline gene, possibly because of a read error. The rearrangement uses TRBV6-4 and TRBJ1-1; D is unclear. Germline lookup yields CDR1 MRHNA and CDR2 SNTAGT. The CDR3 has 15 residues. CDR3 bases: TGTGCCAGCAGTGACTCACCCACACCGAACCCTGAAGCTTTCTTT. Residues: CASSDSPTPNPEAFF.

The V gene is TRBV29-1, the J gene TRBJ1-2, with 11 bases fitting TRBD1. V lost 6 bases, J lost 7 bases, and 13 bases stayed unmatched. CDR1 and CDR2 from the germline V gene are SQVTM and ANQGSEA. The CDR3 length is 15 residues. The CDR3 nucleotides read TGCAGCGTGCCGCTGGAGGGACAGGGGGGAACTGGCTACACCTTC. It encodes CSVPLEGQGGTGYTF. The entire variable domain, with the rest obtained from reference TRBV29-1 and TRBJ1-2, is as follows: SAVISQKPSRDICQRGTSLTIQCQVDSQVTMMFWYRQQPGQSLTLIATANQGSEATYESGFVIDKFPISRPNLTFSTLTVSNMSPEDSSIYLCSVPLEGQGGTGYTFGSGTRLTVV.

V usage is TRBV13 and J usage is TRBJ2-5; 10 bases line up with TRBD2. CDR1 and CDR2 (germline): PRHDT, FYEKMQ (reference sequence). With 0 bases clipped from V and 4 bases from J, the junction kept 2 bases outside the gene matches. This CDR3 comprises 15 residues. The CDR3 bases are TGTGCCAGCAGCTTAGGCACTAGCGGGGCAGAGACCCAGTACTTC. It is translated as CASSLGTSGAETQYF. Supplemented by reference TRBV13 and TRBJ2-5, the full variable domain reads AAGVIQSPRHLIKEKRETATLKCYPIPRHDTVYWYQQGPGQDPQFLISFYEKMQSDKGSIPDRFSAQQFSDYHSELNMSSLELGDSALYFCASSLGTSGAETQYFGPGTRLLVL.

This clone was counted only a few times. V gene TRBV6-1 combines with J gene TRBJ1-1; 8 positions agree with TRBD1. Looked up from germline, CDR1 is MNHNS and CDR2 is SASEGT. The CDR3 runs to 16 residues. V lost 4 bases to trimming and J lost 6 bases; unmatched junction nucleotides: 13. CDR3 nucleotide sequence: TGTGCCAGCAGTGCGGACAGGGCAGGGGTTAGGGCTGAAGCTTTCTTT. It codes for CASSADRAGVRAEAFF.

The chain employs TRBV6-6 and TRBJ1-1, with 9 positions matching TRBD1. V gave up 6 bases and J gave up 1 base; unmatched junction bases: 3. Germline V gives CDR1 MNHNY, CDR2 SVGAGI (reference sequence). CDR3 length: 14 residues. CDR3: CASSRQGGNTEAFF. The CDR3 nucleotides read TGTGCCAGCAGCCGACAGGGGGGGAACACTGAAGCTTTCTTT.

The CDR3 DNA reads TGTGCCAGCAGCCGGGACACCAGTGGGCCGATTGATGGCTACACCTTC. Translating gives CASSRDTSGPIDGYTF. V and J are TRBV7-9 and TRBJ1-2, with TRBD1 as a possible D gene (6 bases). The ends were cut back, 5 bases at V and 6 bases at J, with 22 bases in the middle. The CDR3 consists of 16 residues. In germline, CDR1 is SEHNR, CDR2 FQNEAQ (reference sequence).

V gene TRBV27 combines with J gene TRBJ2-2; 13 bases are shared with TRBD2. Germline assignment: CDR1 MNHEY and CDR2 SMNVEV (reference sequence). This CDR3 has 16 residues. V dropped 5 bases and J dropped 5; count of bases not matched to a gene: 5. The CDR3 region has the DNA TGTGCCAGCAGTATCGGACTAGCGGGGGAAACCGGGGAGCTGTTTTTT. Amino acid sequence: CASSIGLAGETGELFF.

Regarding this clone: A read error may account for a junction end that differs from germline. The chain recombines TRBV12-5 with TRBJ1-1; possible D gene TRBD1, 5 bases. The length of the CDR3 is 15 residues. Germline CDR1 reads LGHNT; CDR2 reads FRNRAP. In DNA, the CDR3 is TGTGCTAGTGGTTTGGTAGGGGAGGGGAACAGTGAAGCTTTCTTT. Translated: CASGLVGEGNSEAFF.

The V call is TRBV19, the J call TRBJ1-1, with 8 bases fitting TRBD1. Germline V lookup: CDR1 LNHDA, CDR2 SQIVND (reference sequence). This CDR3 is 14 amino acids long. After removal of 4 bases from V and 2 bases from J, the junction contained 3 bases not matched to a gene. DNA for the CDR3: TGTGCCAGTAGTACAGGGACAGGAAACACTGAAGCTTTCTTT. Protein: CASSTGTGNTEAFF.

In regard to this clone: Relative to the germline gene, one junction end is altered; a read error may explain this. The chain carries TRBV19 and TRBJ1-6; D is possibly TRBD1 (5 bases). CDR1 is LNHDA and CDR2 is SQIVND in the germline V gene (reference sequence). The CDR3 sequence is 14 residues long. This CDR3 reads CASRAGPPNSALHF. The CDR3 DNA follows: TGTGCCAGTAGAGCGGGACCGCCTAATTCAGCCCTCCACTTT.

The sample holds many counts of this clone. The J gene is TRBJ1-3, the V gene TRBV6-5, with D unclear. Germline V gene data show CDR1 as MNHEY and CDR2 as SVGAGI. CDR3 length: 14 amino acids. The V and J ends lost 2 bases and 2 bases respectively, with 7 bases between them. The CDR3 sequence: CASSYRETGNTIYF. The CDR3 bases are TGTGCCAGCAGTTACAGGGAGACTGGAAACACCATATATTTT.